The clone carrying this T cell receptor (beta chain) turned up a few times. The data derive from a study of T-cell memory formation after mild COVID-19. V was cut by 3 bases and J by 3 bases, with 17 bases left in between. CDR1 is SGHRS and CDR2 is YFSETQ in the germline V gene. The CDR3 loop spans 16 amino acids. The authors produced TCR alpha and TCR beta cDNA libraries with sample barcodes and UMIs by 5'RACE using constant-segment primers. From the 5' RACE reads, TCRdb called clonotypes with MiXCR, one entry per CDR3 protein. The sample gives about 440,000 distinct CDR3 sequences, approximately 20% of which show up once; roughly 8.4% is in the top ten.

Sequences were obtained from PBMCs or a T cell subset sorted from them (not recorded which). The receptor's source is an adult woman who had mild COVID-19 (a few samples of this study predate the infection). Cell type and time point are not known. The rearrangement uses TRBV5-1 and TRBJ2-3; D is perhaps TRBD1 (5 bases). The CDR3 region is CASSSRPRVGTDTQYF. The CDR3, as DNA: TGCGCCAGCAGCTCTCGGCCCAGGGTGGGAACAGATACGCAGTATTTT.